The 3 T cell receptor beta chains reported below all come from one sample, sequenced in a study of cytomegalovirus exposure and HLA in healthy donors. Both 60 Vbeta primers and 13 Jbeta primers went into the PCR. Sequenced by immunoSEQ multiplex PCR; TCRdb stores in-frame clones only, minus some. The sample carries under 200,000 clones, 84% recorded once. Sequencing used PBMCs. The receptors were gathered from a woman aged 45-65 years in good health and CMV-seropositive.

This rearrangement joins TRBV2 to TRBJ1-2; TRBD1 aligns across 7 bases. The CDR3 extends over 12 amino acids. Germline lookup yields CDR1 SNHLY and CDR2 FYNNEI. J lost 6 bases, V lost 6 bases, and 4 bases had no gene match. The CDR3 DNA reads as TGTGCCAGCAGGCAAACAGGGGATGGCTACACCTTC. Protein: CASRQTGDGYTF.

J is TRBJ2-5 and V is TRBV7-3, with 11 nucleotides matching TRBD2. CDR3 size: 17 residues. V lost 2 bases to trimming and J lost 5 bases; unmatched junction nucleotides: 10. Germline assignment: CDR1 SGHTA and CDR2 FQGTGA. CDR3 sequence (DNA): TGTGCCAGCAGCTTAGGTGGTAGCGGGGGGGCCGGCGAGACCCAGTACTTC. Translated, it gives CASSLGGSGGAGETQYF.

This chain joins TRBV14 and TRBJ1-2; tentative D call: TRBD1 (5 bases). Germline CDR1 and CDR2: SGHDN and FVKESK. The CDR3 contains 16 residues. V shed 4 bases and J shed 3 bases, with 18 bases lying between them. CDR3 in amino acids: CASSPIGIGHHYGYTF. CDR3 sequence (DNA): TGTGCCAGCAGCCCCATAGGGATAGGACACCACTATGGCTACACCTTC. The full variable domain, its missing parts supplied by reference TRBV14 and TRBJ1-2, is EAGVTQFPSHSVIEKGQTVTLRCDPISGHDNLYWYRRVMGKEIKFLLHFVKESKQDESGMPNNRFLAERTGGTYSTLKVQPAELEDSGVYFCASSPIGIGHHYGYTFGSGTRLTVV.